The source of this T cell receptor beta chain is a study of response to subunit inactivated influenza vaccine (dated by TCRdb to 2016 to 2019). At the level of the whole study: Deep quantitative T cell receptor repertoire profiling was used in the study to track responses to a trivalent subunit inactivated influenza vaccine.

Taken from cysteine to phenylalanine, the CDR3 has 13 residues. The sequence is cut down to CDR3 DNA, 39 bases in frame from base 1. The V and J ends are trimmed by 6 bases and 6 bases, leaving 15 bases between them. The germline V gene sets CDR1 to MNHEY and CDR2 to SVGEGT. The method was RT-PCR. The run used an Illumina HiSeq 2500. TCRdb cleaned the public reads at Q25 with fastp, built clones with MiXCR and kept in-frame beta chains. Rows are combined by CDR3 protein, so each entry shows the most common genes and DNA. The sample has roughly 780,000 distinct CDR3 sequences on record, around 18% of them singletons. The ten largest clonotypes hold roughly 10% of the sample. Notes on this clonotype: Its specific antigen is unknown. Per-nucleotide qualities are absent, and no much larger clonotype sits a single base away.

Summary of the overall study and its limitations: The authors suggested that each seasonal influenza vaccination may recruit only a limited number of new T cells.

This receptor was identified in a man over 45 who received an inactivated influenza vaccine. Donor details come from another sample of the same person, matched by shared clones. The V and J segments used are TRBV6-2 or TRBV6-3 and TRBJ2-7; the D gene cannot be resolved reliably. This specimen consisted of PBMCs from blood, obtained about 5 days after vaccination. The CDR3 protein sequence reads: CASSPNEVVEQYF. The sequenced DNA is TGTGCCAGCAGCCCCAACGAAGTTGTCGAGCAGTACTTC.